The T cell receptor beta chain under discussion was sequenced for a study of radiation and T cells in renal cell carcinoma. The time point denotes: blood 4 weeks post-SBRT, at nephrectomy. The treatment here: 15 Gy SBRT to primary tumor, nephrectomy 4 weeks later. Nephrectomy followed 15 Gy stereotactic body radiation by 4 weeks. The V and J ends lost 1 base and 7 bases, in that order; junction bases with no gene match: 4. The CDR3 consists of 15 residues. Germline V lookup: CDR1 LNHNV, CDR2 YYDKDF (reference sequence). Study-level findings and limits: No pretreatment tumor biopsies were available for baseline clonotypes.

Comment on this clone: As yet, its antigen is unknown.

Sequenced by immunoSEQ multiplex PCR; TCRdb stores in-frame clones only, minus some. The data hold around 100,000 clones, with 75% to 85% observed a single time. This sequence originates from a man in his fifties or sixties with renal cell carcinoma. Sequenced here: blood, sampled from a patient whose treatment included radiotherapy and nephrectomy. V usage is TRBV15 and J usage is TRBJ1-4; 9 bases are shared with TRBD1. In DNA form, the CDR3 reads TGTGCCACCAGCAGAGTTAAGGGACAGGGTGAAAAACTGTTTTTT. Its protein product is CATSRVKGQGEKLFF.